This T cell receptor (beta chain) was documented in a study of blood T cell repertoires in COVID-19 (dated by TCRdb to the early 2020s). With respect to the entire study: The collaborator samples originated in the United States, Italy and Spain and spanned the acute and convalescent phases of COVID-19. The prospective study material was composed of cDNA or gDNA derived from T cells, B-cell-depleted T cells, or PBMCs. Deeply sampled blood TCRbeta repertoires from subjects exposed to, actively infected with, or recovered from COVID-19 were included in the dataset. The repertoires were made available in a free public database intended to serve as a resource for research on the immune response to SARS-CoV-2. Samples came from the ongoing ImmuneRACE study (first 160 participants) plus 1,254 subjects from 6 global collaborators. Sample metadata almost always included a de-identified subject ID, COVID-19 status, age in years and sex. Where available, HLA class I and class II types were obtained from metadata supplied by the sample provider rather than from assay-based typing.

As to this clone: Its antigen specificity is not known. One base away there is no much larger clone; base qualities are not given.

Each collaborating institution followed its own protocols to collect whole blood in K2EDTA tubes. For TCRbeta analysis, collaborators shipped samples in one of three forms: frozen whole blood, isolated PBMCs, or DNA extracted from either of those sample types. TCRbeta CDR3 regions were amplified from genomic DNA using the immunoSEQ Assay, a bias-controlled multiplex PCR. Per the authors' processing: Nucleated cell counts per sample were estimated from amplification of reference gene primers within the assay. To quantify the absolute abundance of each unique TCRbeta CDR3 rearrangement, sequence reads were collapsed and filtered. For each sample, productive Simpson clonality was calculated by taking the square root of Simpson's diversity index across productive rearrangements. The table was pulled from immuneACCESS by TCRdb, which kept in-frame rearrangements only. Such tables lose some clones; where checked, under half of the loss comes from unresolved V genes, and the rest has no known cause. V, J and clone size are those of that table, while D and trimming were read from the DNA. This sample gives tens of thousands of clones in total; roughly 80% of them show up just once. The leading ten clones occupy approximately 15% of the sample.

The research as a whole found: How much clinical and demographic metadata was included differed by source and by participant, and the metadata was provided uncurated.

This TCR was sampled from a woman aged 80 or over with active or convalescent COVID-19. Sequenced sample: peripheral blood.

CDR3 reads: CASSTSGLAKNIQYF. The DNA sequence is as follows: TGTGCCTCCTCGACTAGCGGATTAGCCAAAAACATTCAGTACTTC. The chain uses TRBV28 and TRBJ2-4; 9 bases in between match TRBD2. CDR1 and CDR2 (MDHEN, SYDVKM) derive from the germline V gene. Including the terminal cysteine and phenylalanine, the CDR3 comprises 15 residues. CDR3 DNA is the only sequence kept; it has 45 bases, read in frame from the first base. From V the trimming removes 11 bases and from J it removes 0 bases, while the gene matches leave 8 bases of the junction unaccounted for.